Following are 19 T cell receptor beta chains from one sample sequenced in a study of blood T cell repertoires in COVID-19. Measured with immunoSEQ multiplex PCR; TCRdb has only the in-frame clones, and not every one. Of almost 400,000 clones listed, 89% are singletons. The sequenced material came from PBMCs or T cells enriched from blood (not recorded which). Receptors originate from a young woman who had recovered from COVID-19.

This chain joins TRBV27 and TRBJ1-2; D is uncertain. The CDR3 runs 14 residues. The germline gives CDR1 MNHEY, CDR2 SMNVEV (reference sequence). V dropped 4 bases and J dropped 7 bases, with 16 bases sitting between them. CDR3 DNA sequence: TGTGCCAGCAGTTCTGGACTGCCGCGTTCTGGCTACACCTTC. It is translated as CASSSGLPRSGYTF.

The chain is built from TRBV2 and TRBJ2-2; D unclear. This CDR3 spans 13 amino acids. CDR1 and CDR2 from the germline V gene are SNHLY and FYNNEI. Trimming shortened V by 7 bases and J by 7 bases, and 13 bases separated the two germline ends. The CDR3 bases are TGTGCCAGCACTGTAAAGTTGAGCGGGGAGCTGTTTTTT. This sequence encodes CASTVKLSGELFF.

The gene calls are TRBV3-1 (or the pseudogene TRBV3-2) and TRBJ1-1, with 9 nucleotides matching TRBD1. J gave up 5 bases and V 2 bases, and 21 bases lay outside the gene matches. The V gene's germline CDR1 is LGHDT and CDR2 YNNKEL (reference sequence). The CDR3 has 20 amino acids. The CDR3 region has the DNA TGTGCCAGCAGCCAACTTTTAACAGGGGGCTCAAGCTCACGTAGGACTGAAGCTTTCTTT. This gives the protein CASSQLLTGGSSSRRTEAFF.

A single count supports this clone. CDR3 protein: CASSLSREGGNIQYF. DNA of the CDR3: TGTGCCAGCAGTTTATCCCGGGAGGGCGGAAACATTCAGTACTTC. V and J are TRBV28 and TRBJ2-4; TRBD2 matches 8 bases. Trimming took 1 base from V and 6 from J; bases not matched to a gene: 5. The CDR3 is made up of 15 amino acids. CDR1 is MDHEN, CDR2 SYDVKM, per germline.

V usage is TRBV18 and J usage is TRBJ2-1; 8 bases align to TRBD1. J lost 7 bases, V lost 6 bases, and 17 bases had no gene match. This CDR3 has 17 residues. CDR1 is KGHSH and CDR2 is LQKENI in the germline V gene. CDR3: CASSRRGVSDRDNEQFF. The CDR3 region has the DNA TGTGCCAGCTCCCGCAGAGGCGTTTCGGACAGGGATAATGAGCAGTTCTTC.

Concerning this clone itself: Germline and junction disagree at one end, which may indicate a read error. This chain uses TRBV30 with TRBJ1-4, with unresolved D. Germline assignment: CDR1 GTSNPN and CDR2 SVGIG (reference sequence). The CDR3 has 13 residues. Here the CDR3 reads CAGRRGPNEKLFF. Here the CDR3 DNA reads TGTGCCGGGAGAAGAGGCCCTAATGAAAAACTGTTTTTT.

The chain employs TRBV18 and TRBJ1-5; D not certain. The CDR3 has 15 residues. Per germline, CDR1 KGHSH and CDR2 LQKENI. Trimming took off 6 bases at V and 0 bases at J, with 12 bases between the two ends. CDR3 DNA sequence: TGTGCCAGCTCCACTACGGGGTATAGCAATCAGCCCCAGCATTTT. It codes for CASSTTGYSNQPQHF.

This rearrangement joins TRBV10-3 to TRBJ2-7, with 10 nucleotides matching TRBD2. The germline CDR1 and CDR2 sequences are ENHRY and SYGVKD. The CDR3 totals 15 residues. J gave up 1 base and V 4 bases, and 4 bases lay outside the gene matches. CDR3 DNA sequence: TGTGCCATCAGTGGAGCGGGAGGGCCATCCTACGAGCAGTACTTC. This sequence encodes CAISGAGGPSYEQYF.

This clone was detected only once. The chain carries TRBV27 and TRBJ2-2; 8 bases are shared with TRBD1. Trimming removed 3 bases from V and 4 bases from J; junction bases left unmatched: 1. The CDR3 is made up of 14 amino acids. The germline V gene has CDR1 MNHEY and CDR2 SMNVEV (reference sequence). CDR3 in DNA: TGTGCCAGCAGTTTGGGGACAGGCACCGGGGAGCTGTTTTTT. Its protein product is CASSLGTGTGELFF.

The rearrangement uses TRBV5-4 and TRBJ2-7; the D gene is possibly TRBD2 (5 bases). Germline V gene lookup returns CDR1 SGHNT and CDR2 YYREEE (reference sequence). V was shortened by 5 bases and J by 4 bases, with 19 bases between the two germline ends. CDR3 size: 15 residues. The CDR3 nucleotides are TGTGCCAGCAGTCGATACATTGTGTCGGGATACGAGCAGTACTTC. Protein: CASSRYIVSGYEQYF. The variable domain in full, with the rest retrieved from reference TRBV5-4 and TRBJ2-7, is ETGVTQSPTHLIKTRGQQVTLRCSSQSGHNTVSWYQQALGQGPQFIFQYYREEENGRGNFPPRFSGLQFPNYSSELNVNALELDDSALYLCASSRYIVSGYEQYFGPGTRLTVT.

V is TRBV6-5 and J is TRBJ2-7, with 8 bases matching TRBD2. The CDR3 covers 15 residues. V trimming: 6 bases; J trimming: 3 bases; junction bases outside the gene matches: 10. Germline V gives CDR1 MNHEY, CDR2 SVGAGI. In DNA form, the CDR3 reads TGTGCCAGCAGCCAGATAGCGGGATCCCTCTACGAGCAGTACTTC. Translated, it gives CASSQIAGSLYEQYF.

This clone was found a few times. The chain joins TRBV28 to TRBJ1-2; 8 nucleotides match TRBD1. CDR3 length equals 16 residues. Germline lookup yields CDR1 MDHEN and CDR2 SYDVKM. Losses at the gene ends were 1 base for V and 2 bases for J; bases not matched to a gene: 6. CDR3 residues: CASSLSGTGENYGYTF. CDR3 coding DNA: TGTGCCAGCAGTTTATCGGGGACAGGAGAGAACTATGGCTACACCTTC.

The rearrangement uses TRBV5-1 and TRBJ2-5, with D possibly TRBD2 on 6 matching bases. Germline CDR1 SGHRS, CDR2 YFSETQ. Trimming cost V 4 bases and J 1 base, with 17 bases left between them. The CDR3 is 16 amino acids. The CDR3 loop reads CASSLVAGFTQETQYF. In DNA, the CDR3 is TGCGCCAGCAGCCTAGTGGCGGGGTTTACCCAAGAGACCCAGTACTTC.

The J gene is TRBJ1-1, the V gene TRBV2, with 8 bases lining up with TRBD1. The V gene's germline CDR1 is SNHLY and CDR2 FYNNEI. The CDR3 has 15 amino acids. V lost 6 bases and J lost 0; bases outside the gene matches: 6. CDR3 in amino acids: CASSLQTGVNTEAFF. For the CDR3, the DNA is TGTGCCAGCAGCCTCCAGACAGGGGTGAACACTGAAGCTTTCTTT.

The V and J genes are TRBV2 and TRBJ2-5, with TRBD1 identical over 10 bases. The CDR3 totals 14 residues. Germline lookup yields CDR1 SNHLY and CDR2 FYNNEI. The J segment lost 3 bases and the V segment lost 7 bases, leaving 5 bases of the junction unmatched. The DNA of the CDR3 is TGTGCCAGCAACAAGGACAGGGGGGAAGAGACCCAGTACTTC. It codes for CASNKDRGEETQYF. The full variable domain, its missing parts supplied by reference TRBV2 and TRBJ2-5, is EPEVTQTPSHQVTQMGQEVILRCVPISNHLYFYWYRQILGQKVEFLVSFYNNEISEKSEIFDDQFSVERPDGSNFTLKIRSTKLEDSAMYFCASNKDRGEETQYFGPGTRLLVL.

The genes are TRBV20-1 and TRBJ2-1; D unresolved. The CDR3 is 11 amino acids. V shed 2 bases and J shed 10 bases, with 9 bases lying between them. Germline V gene sequence: CDR1 DFQATT, CDR2 SNEGSKA (reference sequence). CDR3 amino acids: CSARKLLEQFF. CDR3 coding DNA: TGCAGTGCTAGAAAACTCCTGGAGCAGTTCTTC.

This chain joins TRBV18 and TRBJ2-2; TRBD2 matches at 10 bases. V lost 4 bases to trimming and J lost 6 bases; unmatched junction nucleotides: 11. This CDR3 spans 17 amino acids. Germline values: CDR1 KGHSH, CDR2 LQKENI. The CDR3 region is CASSLQLAGVSPGELFF. The CDR3 DNA is TGTGCCAGCTCACTCCAGCTAGCGGGAGTATCCCCCGGGGAGCTGTTTTTT.

J is TRBJ1-4 and V is TRBV9, with TRBD1 identical over 8 bases. V shed 2 bases and J 6 bases; nucleotides not matched to a gene: 9. Germline CDR1 SGDLS, CDR2 YYNGEE. CDR3 size: 16 residues. The CDR3 region is CASSVRTGIEDEKLFF. In DNA form, the CDR3 reads TGTGCCAGCAGCGTCCGGACAGGGATAGAGGATGAAAAACTGTTTTTT. Based on the CDR3 plus reference TRBV9 and TRBJ1-4, the full variable domain is DSGVTQTPKHLITATGQRVTLRCSPRSGDLSVYWYQQSLDQGLQFLIQYYNGEERAKGNILERFSAQQFPDLHSELNLSSLELGDSALYFCASSVRTGIEDEKLFFGSGTQLSVL.

The rearrangement uses TRBV24-1 and TRBJ1-1; D unclear. Trimming cost V 2 bases and J 6 bases, with 12 bases left between them. From germline, CDR1 is KGHDR and CDR2 SFDVKD. The CDR3 consists of 14 residues. DNA of the CDR3: TGTGCCACCAGTGATTCAGACGGGAGCGCTGAAGCTTTCTTT. This gives the protein CATSDSDGSAEAFF.